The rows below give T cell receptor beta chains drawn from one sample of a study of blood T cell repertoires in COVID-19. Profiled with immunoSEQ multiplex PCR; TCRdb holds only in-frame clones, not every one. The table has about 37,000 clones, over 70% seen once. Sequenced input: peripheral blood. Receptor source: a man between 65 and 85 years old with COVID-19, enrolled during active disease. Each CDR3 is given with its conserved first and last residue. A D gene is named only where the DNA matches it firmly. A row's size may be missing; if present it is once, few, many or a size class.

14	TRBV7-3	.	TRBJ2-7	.	TGTGCCAGCAGCCCCGGACAGTTTACCTACGAGCAGTACTTC	CASSPGQFTYEQYF
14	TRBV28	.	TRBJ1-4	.	TGTGCCAGCTCTATAGGGGCCCTAGGTGAAAAACTGTTTTTT	CASSIGALGEKLFF
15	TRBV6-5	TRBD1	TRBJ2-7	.	TGTGCCAGCAGGATCGGACAGGGAATAGTCTACGAGCAGTACTTC	CASRIGQGIVYEQYF
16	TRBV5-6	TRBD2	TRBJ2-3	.	TGTGCCAGCAGTTTGACTAGCGGGAGGGCCATAGATACGCAGTATTTT	CASSLTSGRAIDTQYF
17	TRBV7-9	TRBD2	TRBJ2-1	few	TGTGCCAGCAGCTCACCACCTAGCGGGGTCTCCTACAATGAGCAGTTCTTC	CASSSPPSGVSYNEQFF
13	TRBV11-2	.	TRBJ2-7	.	TGTGCCAGCAGCCCAACCGGGTGGAACGAGCAGTACTTC	CASSPTGWNEQYF
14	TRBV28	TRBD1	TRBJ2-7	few	TGTGCCAGCAGTTTGTACAGGGGATGGTACGAGCAGTACTTC	CASSLYRGWYEQYF
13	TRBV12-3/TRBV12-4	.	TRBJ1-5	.	TGTGCCAGCAGTCTTAATCCCAATCAGCCCCAGCATTTT	CASSLNPNQPQHF
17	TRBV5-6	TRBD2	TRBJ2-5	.	TGTGCCAGCAGTTCCTCGGTCCTCCGGGAGGGCCGGGAGACCCAGTACTTC	CASSSSVLREGRETQYF
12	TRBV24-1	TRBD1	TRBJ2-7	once	TGTGCCACCAGTGATTTGTGGGGACAGTCATACTTC	CATSDLWGQSYF
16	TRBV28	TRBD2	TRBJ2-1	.	TGTGCCAGCAGTTTACCCCTAGGCGGGAGTTACAATGAGCAGTTCTTC	CASSLPLGGSYNEQFF
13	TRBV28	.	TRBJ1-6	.	TGTGCCAGCACGGGAATCAAGAATTCACCCCTCCACTTT	CASTGIKNSPLHF
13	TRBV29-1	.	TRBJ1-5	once	TGCAGCGTTGCAGGGGCCTATAATCAGCCCCAGCATTTT	CSVAGAYNQPQHF
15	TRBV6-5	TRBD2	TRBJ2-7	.	TGTGCCAGCAACAGACTAGCGGGAGGGCCCGGCGAGCAGTACTTC	CASNRLAGGPGEQYF
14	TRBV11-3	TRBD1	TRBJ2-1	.	TGTGCCAGCAGCTTCTACAGGGGGCACGGTGAGCAGTTCTTC	CASSFYRGHGEQFF